This entry features one T cell receptor beta chain sequence. Its antigen remains unidentified. This table comes from immunoSEQ multiplex PCR, and its TCRdb copy is limited to in-frame clones, with some not included. The sample lists 600,000 to 700,000 clones, approximately 73% occurring once. CDR1 SGHRS and CDR2 YFSETQ come from the germline V gene. With 7 bases removed from V and 2 bases from J, the gap between germline ends came to 12 bases. This CDR3 is built from 14 residues. This entry comes from a study of shared clonotypes between healthy human individuals. Study outcomes and limitations: It was expected that sequencing depth would affect clonotype sharing among donors.

Only Caucasian adults living in Nashville, Tennessee served as donors. This chain joins TRBV5-1 and TRBJ2-2, with D tentatively TRBD2 (5 bases). Specimen: memory CD4+ T cells sorted from blood. The sample's subset: CD45RA-negative fraction. The sequence came from a woman aged 25 to 45 in good health. As DNA, the CDR3 is TGCGCCAGCTCGGGTAGCGTAAACACCGGGGAGCTGTTTTTT. This encodes CASSGSVNTGELFF.